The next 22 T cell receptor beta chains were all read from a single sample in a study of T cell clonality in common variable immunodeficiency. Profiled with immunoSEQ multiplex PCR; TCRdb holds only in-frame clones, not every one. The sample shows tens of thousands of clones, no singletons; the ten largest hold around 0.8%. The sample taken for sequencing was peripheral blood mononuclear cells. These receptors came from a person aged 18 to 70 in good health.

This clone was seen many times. The sequenced part of the CDR3 DNA is TGCAGTCCGGCTCCCGGGACAGGGGAATCCTACGAG. Translating gives CSPAPGTGESYE. The full-length CDR3 reads as CSPAPGTGESYEQYF. The V call is TRBV20-1, the J call TRBJ2-7; 10 bases line up with TRBD1. The sequence runs out 3 residues before the end of the CDR3; the remainder is reconstructed from the germline J gene. The V and J ends lost 8 bases and 1 base, in that order; junction bases with no gene match: 11. Germline V gene sequence: CDR1 DFQATT, CDR2 SNEGSKA (reference sequence). The CDR3 is 15 amino acids.

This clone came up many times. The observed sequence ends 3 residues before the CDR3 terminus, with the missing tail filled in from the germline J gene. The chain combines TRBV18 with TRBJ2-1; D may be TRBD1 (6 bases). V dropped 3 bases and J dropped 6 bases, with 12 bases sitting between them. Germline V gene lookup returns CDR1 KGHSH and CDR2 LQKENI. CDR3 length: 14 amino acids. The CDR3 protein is CASSPEWGLNEQFF. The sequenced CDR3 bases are TGTGCCAGCTCACCGGAGTGGGGGCTCAATGAG.

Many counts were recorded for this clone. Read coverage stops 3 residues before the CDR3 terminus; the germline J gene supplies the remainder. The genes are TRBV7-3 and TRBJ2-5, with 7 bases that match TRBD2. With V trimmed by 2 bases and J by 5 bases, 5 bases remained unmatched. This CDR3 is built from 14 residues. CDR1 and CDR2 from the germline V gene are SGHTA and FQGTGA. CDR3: CASSLVGGVETQYF. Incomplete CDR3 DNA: TGTGCCAGCAGCTTAGTGGGAGGGGTGGAGACC.

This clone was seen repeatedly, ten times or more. CDR3 region: CASSLVPGGGETQYF. The sequenced part of the CDR3 DNA is TGTGCCAGCAGCTTGGTTCCAGGGGGAGGCGAGACC. The rearrangement links TRBV5-4 to TRBJ2-5, with TRBD1 as a possible D gene (7 bases). The DNA ends 3 residues before the CDR3 does, and the rest of the CDR3 is filled in from the germline J gene. Per the germline V gene, CDR1 is SGHNT and CDR2 is YYREEE (reference sequence). The CDR3 has 15 amino acids. The germline V and J ends were trimmed by 0 bases and 5 bases, with 14 bases remaining between them.

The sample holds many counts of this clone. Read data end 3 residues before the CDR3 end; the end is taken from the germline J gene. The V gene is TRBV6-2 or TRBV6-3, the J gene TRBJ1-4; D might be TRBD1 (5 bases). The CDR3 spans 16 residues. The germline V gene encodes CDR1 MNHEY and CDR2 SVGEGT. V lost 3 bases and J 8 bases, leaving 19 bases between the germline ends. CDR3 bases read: TGTGCCAGCAGTTATCCGACCGGGACTCCGGACGAAAAA. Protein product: CASSYPTGTPDEK. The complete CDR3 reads CASSYPTGTPDEKLFF.

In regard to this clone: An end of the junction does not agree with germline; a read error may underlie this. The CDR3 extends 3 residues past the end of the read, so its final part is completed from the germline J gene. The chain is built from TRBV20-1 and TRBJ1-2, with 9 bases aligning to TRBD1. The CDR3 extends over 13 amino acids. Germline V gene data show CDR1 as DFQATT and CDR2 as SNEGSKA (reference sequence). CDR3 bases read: TGCAGTGATAGAGGACAGGGGATTTCTGGC. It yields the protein CSDRGQGISG. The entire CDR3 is CSDRGQGISGYTF.

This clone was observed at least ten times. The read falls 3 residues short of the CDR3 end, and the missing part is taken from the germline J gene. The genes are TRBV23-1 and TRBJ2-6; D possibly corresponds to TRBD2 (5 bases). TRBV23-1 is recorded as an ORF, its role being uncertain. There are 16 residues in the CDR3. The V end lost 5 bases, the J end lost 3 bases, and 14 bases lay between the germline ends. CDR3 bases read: TGCGCCAGCAGTTCTACCGGGGTACGTGGGGCCAACGTC. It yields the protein CASSSTGVRGANV. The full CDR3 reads CASSSTGVRGANVLTF.

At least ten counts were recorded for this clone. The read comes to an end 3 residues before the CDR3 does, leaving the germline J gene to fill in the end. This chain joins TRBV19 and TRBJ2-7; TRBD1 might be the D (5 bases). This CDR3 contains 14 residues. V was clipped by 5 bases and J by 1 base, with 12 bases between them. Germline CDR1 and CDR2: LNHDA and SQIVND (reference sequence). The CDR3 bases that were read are TGTGCCAGTAGTGTGGGGCCGTCATCCTACGAG. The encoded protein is CASSVGPSSYE. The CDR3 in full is CASSVGPSSYEQYF.

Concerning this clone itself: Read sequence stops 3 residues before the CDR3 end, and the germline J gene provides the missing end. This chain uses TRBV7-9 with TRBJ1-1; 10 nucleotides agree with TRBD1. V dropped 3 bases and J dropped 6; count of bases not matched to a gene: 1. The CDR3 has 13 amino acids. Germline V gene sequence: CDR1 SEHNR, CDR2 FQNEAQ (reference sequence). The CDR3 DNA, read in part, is TGTGCCAGCAGCTTGACAGGGGGCCCTGAA. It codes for CASSLTGGPE. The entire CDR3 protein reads CASSLTGGPEAFF.

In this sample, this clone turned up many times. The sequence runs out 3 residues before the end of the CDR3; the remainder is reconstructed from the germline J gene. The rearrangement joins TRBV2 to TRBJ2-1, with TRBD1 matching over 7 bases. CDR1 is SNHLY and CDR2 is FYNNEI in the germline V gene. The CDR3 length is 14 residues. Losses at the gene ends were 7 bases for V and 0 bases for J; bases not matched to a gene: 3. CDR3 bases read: TGTGCCAGCACATGGGACAGCTCCTACAATGAG. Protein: CASTWDSSYNE. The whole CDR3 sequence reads CASTWDSSYNEQFF.

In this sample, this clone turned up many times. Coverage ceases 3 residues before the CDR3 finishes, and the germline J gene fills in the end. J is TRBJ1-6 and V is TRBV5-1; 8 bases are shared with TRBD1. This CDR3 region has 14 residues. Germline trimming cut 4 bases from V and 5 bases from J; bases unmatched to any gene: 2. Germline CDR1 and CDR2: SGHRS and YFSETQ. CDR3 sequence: CASSRDRNNSPLHF. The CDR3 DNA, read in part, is TGCGCCAGCAGCCGGGACAGGAATAATTCACCC.

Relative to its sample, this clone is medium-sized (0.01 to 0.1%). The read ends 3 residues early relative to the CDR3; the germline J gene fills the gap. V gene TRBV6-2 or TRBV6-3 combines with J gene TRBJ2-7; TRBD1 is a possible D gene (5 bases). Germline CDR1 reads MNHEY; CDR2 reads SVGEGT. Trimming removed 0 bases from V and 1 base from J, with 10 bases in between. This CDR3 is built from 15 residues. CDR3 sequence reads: CASSYSTEGSYEQYF. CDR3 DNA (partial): TGTGCCAGCAGTTACTCGACAGAAGGTTCCTACGAG.

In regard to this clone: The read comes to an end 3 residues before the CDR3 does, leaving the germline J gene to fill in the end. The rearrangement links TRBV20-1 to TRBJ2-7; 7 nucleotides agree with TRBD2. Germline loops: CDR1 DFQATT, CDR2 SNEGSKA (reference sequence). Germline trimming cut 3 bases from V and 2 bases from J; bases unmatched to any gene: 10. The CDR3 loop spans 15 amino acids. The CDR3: CSARPTSAGTYEQYF. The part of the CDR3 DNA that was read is TGCAGTGCTAGGCCTACGTCAGCGGGGACCTACGAG.

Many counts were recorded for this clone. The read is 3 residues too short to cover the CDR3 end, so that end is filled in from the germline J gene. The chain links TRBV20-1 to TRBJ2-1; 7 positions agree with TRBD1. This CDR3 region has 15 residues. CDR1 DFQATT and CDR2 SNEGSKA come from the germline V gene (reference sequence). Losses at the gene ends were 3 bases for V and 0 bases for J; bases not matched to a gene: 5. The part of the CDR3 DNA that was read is TGCAGTGCTAGTCTCAGGGGGTCCTCCTACAATGAG. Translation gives CSASLRGSSYNE. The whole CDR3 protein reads CSASLRGSSYNEQFF.

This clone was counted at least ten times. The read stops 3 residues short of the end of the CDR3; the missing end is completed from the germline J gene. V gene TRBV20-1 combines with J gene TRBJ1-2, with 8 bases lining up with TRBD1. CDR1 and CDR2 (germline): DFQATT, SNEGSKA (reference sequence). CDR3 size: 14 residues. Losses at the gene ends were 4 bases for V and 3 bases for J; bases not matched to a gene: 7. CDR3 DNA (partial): TGCAGTGCTACATCCAGGGGGCGCGACTATGGC. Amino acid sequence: CSATSRGRDYG. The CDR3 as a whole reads CSATSRGRDYGYTF.

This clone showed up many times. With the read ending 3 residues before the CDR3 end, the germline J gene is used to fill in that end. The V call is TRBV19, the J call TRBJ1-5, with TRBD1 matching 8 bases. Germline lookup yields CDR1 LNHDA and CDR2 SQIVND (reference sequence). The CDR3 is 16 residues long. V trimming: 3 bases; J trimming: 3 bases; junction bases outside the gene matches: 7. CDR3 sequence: CASSIRTGYVNQPQHF. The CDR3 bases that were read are TGTGCCAGTAGTATCAGGACAGGGTATGTCAATCAGCCC.

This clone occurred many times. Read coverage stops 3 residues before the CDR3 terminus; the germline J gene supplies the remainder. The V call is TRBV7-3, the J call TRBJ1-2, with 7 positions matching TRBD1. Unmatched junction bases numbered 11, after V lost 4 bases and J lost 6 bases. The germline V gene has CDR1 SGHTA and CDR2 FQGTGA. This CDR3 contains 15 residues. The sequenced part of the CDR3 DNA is TGTGCCAGCAGCTCCCAAGGGGGCCGGGTGGATGGC. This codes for CASSSQGGRVDG. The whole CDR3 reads CASSSQGGRVDGYTF. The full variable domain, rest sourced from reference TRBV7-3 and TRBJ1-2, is GAGVSQTPSNKVTEKGKYVELRCDPISGHTALYWYRQSLGQGPEFLIYFQGTGAADDSGLPNDRFFAVRPEGSVSTLKIQRTERGDSAVYLCASSSQGGRVDGYTFGSGTRLTVV.

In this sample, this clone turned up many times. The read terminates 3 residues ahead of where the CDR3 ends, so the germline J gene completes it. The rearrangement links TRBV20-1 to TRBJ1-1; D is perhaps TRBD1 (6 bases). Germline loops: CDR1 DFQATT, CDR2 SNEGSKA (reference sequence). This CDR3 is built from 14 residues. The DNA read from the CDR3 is TGCAGTGCTAGTTCGGGACAAGCTGGTCGAAAG. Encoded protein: CSASSGQAGRK. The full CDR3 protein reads CSASSGQAGRKAFF.

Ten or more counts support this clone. The DNA read from the CDR3 is TGTGCCAGCAGTTACTCGAGGACAGGGGGTGCCTACGAG. It yields the protein CASSYSRTGGAYE. The complete CDR3 reads CASSYSRTGGAYEQYF. The chain links TRBV6-2 or TRBV6-3 to TRBJ2-7, with 10 bases matching TRBD1. The read ends 3 residues shy of where the CDR3 ends; the end is completed using the germline J gene. Germline values: CDR1 MNHEY, CDR2 SVGEGT. V was clipped by 0 bases and J by 2 bases; unmatched bases: 4. The CDR3 extends over 16 amino acids.

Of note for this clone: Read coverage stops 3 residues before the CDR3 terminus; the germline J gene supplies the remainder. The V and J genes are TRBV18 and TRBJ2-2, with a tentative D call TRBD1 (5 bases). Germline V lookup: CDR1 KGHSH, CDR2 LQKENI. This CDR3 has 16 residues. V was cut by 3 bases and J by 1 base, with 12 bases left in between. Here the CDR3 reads CASSPDNVENTGELFF. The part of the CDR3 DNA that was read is TGTGCCAGCTCACCGGACAACGTCGAGAACACCGGGGAG. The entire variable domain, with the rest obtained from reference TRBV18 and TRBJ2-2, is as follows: NAGVMQNPRHLVRRRGQEARLRCSPMKGHSHVYWYRQLPEEGLKFMVYLQKENIIDESGMPKERFSAEFPKEGPSILRIQQVVRGDSAAYFCASSPDNVENTGELFFGEGSRLTVL.

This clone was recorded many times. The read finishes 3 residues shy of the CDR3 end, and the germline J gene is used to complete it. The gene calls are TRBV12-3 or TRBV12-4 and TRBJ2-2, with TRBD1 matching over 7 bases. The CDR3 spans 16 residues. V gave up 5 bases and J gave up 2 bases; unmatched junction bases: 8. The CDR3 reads CASSLDRAANTGELFF. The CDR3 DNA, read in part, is TGTGCCAGCAGTCTCGACAGGGCGGCAAACACCGGGGAG.

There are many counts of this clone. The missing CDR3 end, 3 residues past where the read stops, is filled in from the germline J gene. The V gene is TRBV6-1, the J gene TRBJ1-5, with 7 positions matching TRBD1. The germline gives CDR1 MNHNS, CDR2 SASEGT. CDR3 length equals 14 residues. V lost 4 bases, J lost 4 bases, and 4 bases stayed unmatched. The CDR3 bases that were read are TGTGCCAGCAGTGGGACAGGACTTAATCAGCCC. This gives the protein CASSGTGLNQP. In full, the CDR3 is CASSGTGLNQPQHF.